This T cell receptor (beta chain) was captured by sequencing in a study of STAT5B mutations in CD4+ large granular lymphocyte leukemia. Study results and limitations: Less than 30% of private leukemic clonotypes occurred rarely in other patients' non-leukemic repertoires. Patient CD4-sorted repertoires stayed more clonal than healthy ones after leukemic-clone removal.

This was a survey-level run. Assay used: immunoSEQ multiplex PCR; TCRdb lists only in-frame clones, some missing. In the table there are about 23,000 clones, about 79% of which are singletons. A remark on this clone: The target antigen is unknown. Sequence at one end of the junction differs from germline and may be a read error.

This CDR3 has 11 amino acids. In germline, CDR1 is SQVTM, CDR2 ANQGSEA. The rearrangement joins TRBV29-1 to TRBJ2-7; D is unresolved. Sequencing used CD4+ T cells from blood buffy coats. The origin of this receptor is a human donor in good health. The CDR3 nucleotides read TGCAGCGTGAGAGAAGGTTACGGGCAGTACTTC. Its protein product is CSVREGYGQYF.